One and the same sample provided the 27 T cell receptor beta chains below, sequenced in a study of blood T cells in healthy people across ages. Primers used in a second PCR of about 6 to 11 cycles were a sample-barcoded 5' primer and a J-beta primer mix. MiXCR was run by TCRdb on the 5' RACE reads, yielding one entry per CDR3 protein. The table has around 1,500,000 distinct CDR3 sequences, roughly 40% seen once. Sequenced material: blood. The receptor set was obtained from a woman aged 18-29 years in good health.

The V gene is TRBV10-3, the J gene TRBJ2-1; the match to TRBD2 covers 15 bases. Germline loops: CDR1 ENHRY, CDR2 SYGVKD. Germline trimming cut 8 bases from V and 9 bases from J; bases unmatched to any gene: 8. CDR3 length: 15 residues. The CDR3, as DNA: TGTGCCATCGGACTAGCGGGGGGGCCGGTCCGTGAGCAGTTCTTC. This translates into CAIGLAGGPVREQFF.

The gene calls are TRBV20-1 and TRBJ2-7; 8 bases line up with TRBD2. The CDR3 runs 17 residues. CDR1 and CDR2 from the germline V gene are DFQATT and SNEGSKA (reference sequence). The junction had 15 bases not matched to a gene; V was cut back by 3 bases and J by 2 bases. The CDR3 sequence is CSARAFGGGRSPYEQYF. CDR3 nucleotide sequence: TGCAGTGCTAGGGCCTTTGGGGGCGGGAGGTCCCCCTACGAGCAGTACTTC.

The rearrangement links TRBV14 to TRBJ2-5; D call uncertain. The CDR3 has 14 residues. The V and J ends lost 0 bases and 5 bases respectively, with 10 bases between them. Looked up from germline, CDR1 is SGHDN and CDR2 is FVKESK. CDR3 in amino acids: CASSQDWMVETQYF. CDR3 sequence (DNA): TGTGCCAGCAGCCAAGATTGGATGGTTGAGACCCAGTACTTC. The full variable domain, completed using reference TRBV14 and TRBJ2-5, is EAGVTQFPSHSVIEKGQTVTLRCDPISGHDNLYWYRRVMGKEIKFLLHFVKESKQDESGMPNNRFLAERTGGTYSTLKVQPAELEDSGVYFCASSQDWMVETQYFGPGTRLLVL.

The chain joins TRBV7-2 to TRBJ2-1; 10 nucleotides line up with TRBD2. Trimming took 3 bases from V and 7 from J; bases not matched to a gene: 6. Germline V gene lookup returns CDR1 SGHTA and CDR2 FQGNSA. The CDR3 has 15 amino acids. The DNA for the CDR3 is TGTGCCAGCAGCTTCCAAGCGGGAGGGTTTAATGAGCAGTTCTTC. Protein sequence: CASSFQAGGFNEQFF.

In its sample, this clonotype was seen a few times. The chain carries TRBV6-5 and TRBJ2-3, with 7 positions matching TRBD2. J gave up 4 bases and V 5 bases, and 12 bases lay outside the gene matches. This CDR3 contains 16 residues. The germline CDR1 and CDR2 sequences are MNHEY and SVGAGI. DNA of the CDR3: TGTGCCAGCAGTCCTACTCGCGGCGGGAGCCCAGATACGCAGTATTTT. Encoded protein: CASSPTRGGSPDTQYF.

This clonotype was counted between two and nine times. This chain joins TRBV7-9 and TRBJ2-5; D possibly corresponds to TRBD2 (6 bases). Germline V lookup: CDR1 SEHNR, CDR2 FQNEAQ (reference sequence). This CDR3 is 16 amino acids long. Trimming left V 5 bases short and J 4 bases short, with 20 bases between. Here the CDR3 DNA reads TGTGCCAGCAGCCCTGGCGGGGCCCCTTTGCGAGAGACCCAGTACTTC. As protein: CASSPGGAPLRETQYF. The complete variable domain, with remaining parts taken from reference TRBV7-9 and TRBJ2-5, reads DTGVSQNPRHKITKRGQNVTFRCDPISEHNRLYWYRQTLGQGPEFLTYFQNEAQLEKSRLLSDRFSAERPKGSFSTLEIQRTEQGDSAMYLCASSPGGAPLRETQYFGPGTRLLVL.

The chain joins TRBV20-1 to TRBJ1-1; tentatively, D is TRBD1 (5 bases). V was pared by 6 bases and J by 5 bases, with 16 bases between. Germline V gene lookup returns CDR1 DFQATT and CDR2 SNEGSKA (reference sequence). This CDR3 has 13 residues. The CDR3 reads CSAPSEGRTEAFF. The CDR3, as DNA: TGCAGTGCCCCTTCGGAGGGGAGAACTGAAGCTTTCTTT.

This clonotype was seen only a few times. V gene TRBV7-9 combines with J gene TRBJ1-6, with unresolved D. Germline V gene lookup returns CDR1 SEHNR and CDR2 FQNEAQ (reference sequence). The CDR3 runs to 15 residues. Trimming stripped 5 bases from V and 8 bases from J, with 16 bases between. The CDR3 sequence is CASSPKTQVDSPLHF. CDR3 nucleotides: TGTGCCAGCAGCCCCAAGACTCAAGTGGATTCACCCCTCCACTTT.

At least ten counts were recorded for this clonotype. The chain recombines TRBV4-1 with TRBJ2-7; 10 nucleotides align to TRBD2. After removal of 8 bases from V and 4 bases from J, the junction contained 14 bases not matched to a gene. The germline CDR1 and CDR2 sequences are MGHRA and YSYEKL. The CDR3 totals 16 residues. CDR3 loop: CASRVSTLAGVYEQYF. CDR3 DNA sequence: TGCGCCAGCCGGGTTAGTACTCTAGCGGGAGTATACGAGCAGTACTTC.

This rearrangement joins TRBV4-1 to TRBJ2-3; the D gene is possibly TRBD2 (6 bases). The CDR3 covers 18 residues. Germline V gene sequence: CDR1 MGHRA, CDR2 YSYEKL. Trimming took 3 bases from V and 2 from J, leaving 21 bases between them. CDR3 residues: CASSHTPGVAAPTDTQYF. CDR3 in DNA: TGCGCCAGCAGCCACACGCCCGGCGTAGCGGCCCCCACAGATACGCAGTATTTT.

The chain carries TRBV7-9 and TRBJ1-1, with TRBD1 matching 7 bases. This CDR3 comprises 14 residues. Looked up from germline, CDR1 is SEHNR and CDR2 is FQNEAQ (reference sequence). The trim removed 3 bases at V and 4 bases at J, leaving 5 bases unmatched. The CDR3 DNA reads as TGTGCCAGCAGCTTTGCAGGGGGAGGCACTGAAGCTTTCTTT. Translated, it gives CASSFAGGGTEAFF. Full variable domain (remainder filled in from reference TRBV7-9 and TRBJ1-1): DTGVSQNPRHKITKRGQNVTFRCDPISEHNRLYWYRQTLGQGPEFLTYFQNEAQLEKSRLLSDRFSAERPKGSFSTLEIQRTEQGDSAMYLCASSFAGGGTEAFFGQGTRLTVV.

This chain joins TRBV7-3 and TRBJ2-3, with TRBD1 identical over 7 bases. Germline lookup yields CDR1 SGHTA and CDR2 FQGTGA. The trim removed 2 bases at V and 6 bases at J, leaving 2 bases unmatched. This CDR3 comprises 13 residues. The CDR3: CASSLGQDDTQYF. CDR3 in DNA: TGTGCCAGCAGCTTAGGACAGGATGATACGCAGTATTTT.

The V call is TRBV6-6, the J call TRBJ2-3; possibly TRBD2 for D (5 bases). The CDR3 consists of 16 residues. Trimming left V 6 bases short and J 3 bases short, with 19 bases between. CDR1 is MNHNY, CDR2 SVGAGI, per germline (reference sequence). CDR3 amino acids: CASSTAGYYWTDTQYF. The CDR3 DNA follows: TGTGCCAGCAGCACCGCGGGCTATTATTGGACAGATACGCAGTATTTT.

This clonotype was seen many times. The chain has TRBV28 and TRBJ1-6; possible D gene TRBD1, 6 bases. Trimming pared 4 bases from V and 7 bases from J, leaving 23 bases between. This CDR3 region has 18 residues. Germline V gene sequence: CDR1 MDHEN, CDR2 SYDVKM. CDR3 in amino acids: CASSSSSVPDRKNSPLHF. For the CDR3, the DNA is TGTGCCAGCAGTTCTTCCTCGGTCCCCGACAGGAAAAATTCACCCCTCCACTTT.

This clonotype was seen more than once but under ten times. The chain uses TRBV28 and TRBJ1-2; TRBD1 aligns across 8 bases. V shed 3 bases and J 4 bases; nucleotides not matched to a gene: 7. CDR3 size: 15 residues. Germline-derived CDR1 and CDR2 are MDHEN and SYDVKM. CDR3 protein: CASSFQDRDLYGYTF. The CDR3 DNA reads as TGTGCCAGCAGTTTCCAGGACAGGGACCTCTATGGCTACACCTTC.

V and J are TRBV5-1 and TRBJ2-5; D is ambiguous. Germline-derived CDR1 and CDR2 are SGHRS and YFSETQ. The CDR3 runs to 12 residues. Trimming left V 3 bases short and J 13 bases short, with 16 bases between. This CDR3 reads CASSSGPLRRYF. CDR3 in DNA: TGCGCCAGCAGCTCAGGCCCCCTACGTCGGTACTTC.

V is TRBV13 and J is TRBJ2-1; 11 bases map to TRBD2. The CDR3 totals 15 residues. Trimming cost V 5 bases and J 6 bases; bases outside gene matches: 6. Germline loops: CDR1 PRHDT, CDR2 FYEKMQ (reference sequence). The CDR3 region is CASSTTSGGINEQFF. The CDR3 coding sequence is TGTGCCAGCAGCACCACTAGCGGGGGTATCAATGAGCAGTTCTTC.

This clonotype was detected only a few times. The gene calls are TRBV27 and TRBJ1-5; D not resolved. CDR1 MNHEY and CDR2 SMNVEV come from the germline V gene (reference sequence). CDR3 length: 15 amino acids. V gave up 6 bases and J gave up 6 bases, with 18 bases separating them. CDR3 loop: CASRVEGFGGQPQHF. In nucleotides, the CDR3 is TGTGCCAGCAGGGTGGAAGGGTTTGGTGGTCAGCCCCAGCATTTT.

This clonotype has only a few counts. This chain uses TRBV28 with TRBJ2-4, with 10 bases aligning to TRBD2. V shed 1 base, J shed 6 bases, and the junction held 3 bases outside the gene matches. Germline CDR1 MDHEN, CDR2 SYDVKM. The CDR3 runs to 15 residues. CDR3 amino acids: CASSLYASGGNIQYF. Written as DNA, the CDR3 is TGTGCCAGCAGTTTATATGCTAGCGGGGGAAACATTCAGTACTTC.

The table lists this clonotype with a count of one. This sequence joins TRBV4-2 and TRBJ2-7; D may be TRBD1 or TRBD2 (6 bases each). The V gene lost 1 base and the J gene lost 4 bases, with 11 bases spanning the gap. CDR3 size: 14 residues. CDR1 is LGHNA, CDR2 YNFKEQ, per germline. The CDR3 loop is CASSQAGAGYEQYF. The CDR3 DNA reads TGTGCCAGCAGCCAAGCGGGGGCGGGGTACGAGCAGTACTTC.

This clonotype was counted a few times. This sequence joins TRBV10-3 and TRBJ2-4, with D unclear. The CDR3 covers 14 residues. The ends were cut back, 5 bases at V and 3 bases at J, with 11 bases in the middle. Per the germline V gene, CDR1 is ENHRY and CDR2 is SYGVKD. The CDR3 region has the DNA TGTGCCATCAGTAGGGCGGCTGACAAAAACATTCAGTACTTC. As protein: CAISRAADKNIQYF.

The chain combines TRBV20-1 with TRBJ2-7; no clear D. The CDR3 covers 11 residues. CDR1 is DFQATT and CDR2 is SNEGSKA in the germline V gene (reference sequence). V was shortened by 0 bases and J by 7 bases, with 7 bases between the two germline ends. Here the CDR3 reads CSAREGKEQYF. The CDR3 nucleotides are TGCAGTGCTAGAGAGGGTAAGGAGCAGTACTTC.

The J gene is TRBJ2-5, the V gene TRBV4-2, with 11 bases fitting TRBD2. Trimming removed 0 bases from V and 2 bases from J; junction bases left unmatched: 8. The CDR3 is 18 residues long. CDR1 is LGHNA and CDR2 is YNFKEQ in the germline V gene. Here the CDR3 reads CASSQEASGGLAQETQYF. As DNA, the CDR3 is TGTGCCAGCAGCCAAGAAGCTAGCGGGGGGCTTGCGCAAGAGACCCAGTACTTC.

In this sample, this clonotype turned up a few times. The genes are TRBV2 and TRBJ2-3, with unresolved D. V dropped 5 bases and J dropped 0 bases, with 9 bases sitting between them. This CDR3 contains 14 residues. Germline V gene lookup returns CDR1 SNHLY and CDR2 FYNNEI. The CDR3, as DNA: TGTGCCAGCAGTCTATTCACTAGCACAGATACGCAGTATTTT. Translated, it gives CASSLFTSTDTQYF.

The rearrangement links TRBV28 to TRBJ2-5; tentatively, D is TRBD1 (5 bases). V lost 4 bases to trimming and J lost 2 bases, with 11 bases between them. From germline, CDR1 is MDHEN and CDR2 SYDVKM. This CDR3 has 14 residues. Here the CDR3 DNA reads TGTGCCAGCAGTTACTTCAGACAGCAAGAGACCCAGTACTTC. This gives the protein CASSYFRQQETQYF.

The chain uses TRBV5-1 and TRBJ2-3, with TRBD2 matching 7 bases. V lost 3 bases, J lost 0 bases, and 4 bases stayed unmatched. The CDR3 has 15 residues. The germline V gene encodes CDR1 SGHRS and CDR2 YFSETQ. The CDR3: CASSSSGPSTDTQYF. CDR3 coding DNA: TGCGCCAGCAGCTCTAGCGGACCAAGCACAGATACGCAGTATTTT.

This chain links TRBV20-1 with TRBJ2-1; a weak D match, TRBD2 (6 bases). This CDR3 comprises 13 residues. Per germline, CDR1 DFQATT and CDR2 SNEGSKA (reference sequence). Trimming shortened V by 7 bases and J by 10 bases, and 20 bases separated the two germline ends. The CDR3 DNA sequence: TGCAGTGATACTCGGACTAATAAAGCGGAGCAGTTCTTC. Translating it yields CSDTRTNKAEQFF.